This TCR beta chain was recorded in a study of T cell responses to AZD1222 COVID-19 vaccine. Study-level results: Among spike-specific TCRs, nearly half reportedly target unmutated variant regions. Vaccine-associated CD4 TCRs ranged over spike, dominating at 160-218 and 743-854. Females made up more of the donors, who were largely white British, and clonal diversity may have come out too low. The peak T cell response came first, and repertoires were sampled only after it.

Clones were sequenced by immunoSEQ multiplex PCR, and TCRdb holds only the in-frame ones, with some missing. The table lists over 130,000 clones, roughly nine tenths of them singletons, with about 7.5% in the top ten. Deletions cut 1 base from V and 9 bases from J, with 12 bases between. Germline CDR1 LGHDT, CDR2 YNNKEL (reference sequence). The CDR3 runs 13 residues. Comment on this clone: The antigen is unknown.

This TCR was sampled from an adult who received the MenACWY meningococcal vaccine as a control. The starting material was peripheral blood, obtained 28 days after the second dose of the MenACWY control vaccine. The chain has TRBV3-1 (or the pseudogene TRBV3-2) and TRBJ2-5; D gene uncertain. CDR3 DNA sequence: TGTGCCAGCAGCCAAGGACTGGAGAGACCCCAGTACTTC. Translation: CASSQGLERPQYF.